This TCR beta chain was recorded in a study of shared clonotypes between healthy human individuals. Study findings and constraints: Richness estimates generally favored naive over memory subsets.

CDR1 KGHSH and CDR2 LQKENI come from the germline V gene. V gave up 4 bases and J gave up 1 base, with 10 bases separating them. This CDR3 has 14 amino acids. Profiled with immunoSEQ multiplex PCR; TCRdb holds only in-frame clones, not every one. The sample comprises roughly 1,100,000 clones, about 80% of which are singletons, and 1.4% to 1.5% rests with the top ten. Notes on this clone: Its antigen is not identified.

This sequence joins TRBV18 and TRBJ1-1; D perhaps matches TRBD1 (6 bases). Sequencing was done on a sample of memory CD4+ T cells sorted from blood. Subset here: CD45RA-negative fraction. This clonotype was sampled from a man between 18 and 35 years old in good health. The CDR3 sequence: CASSRGGRNTEAFF. The CDR3 nucleotides are TGTGCCAGCTCACGTGGGGGCAGGAACACTGAAGCTTTCTTT.